This T cell receptor beta chain is from a study of blood T cells in healthy people across ages. Study details: With template switching, about one barcoded beta molecule was captured per two T cells. Broader study findings: It was held that the diversity estimates obtained from one million T cells were underestimates. Greater diversity and more naive CD4+ cells were seen in long-lived donors than in aged donors.

Total RNA amounts of at least 5 micrograms were extracted per sample. Comments on this clonotype: As yet, its antigen is unknown.

With a J-beta primer mix and a sample-barcoded 5' primer, a second PCR ran about 7 to 12 cycles. A single record per CDR3 protein comes from TCRdb applying MiXCR to the 5' RACE reads. Of approximately 1,700,000 distinct CDR3 sequences listed, around 40% are singletons. The sequence derives from a human donor in good health. Sequenced sample: blood.

The CDR3 reads CASSQLEGIGETQYF. DNA for the CDR3: TGTGCCAGCAGCCAACTAGAGGGTATCGGGGAGACCCAGTACTTC. The genes are TRBV7-6 and TRBJ2-5; perhaps TRBD2 as D (5 bases). The V and J ends lost 5 bases and 5 bases respectively, with 18 bases between them. Germline-derived CDR1 and CDR2 are SGHVS and FNYEAQ. The CDR3 totals 15 residues.